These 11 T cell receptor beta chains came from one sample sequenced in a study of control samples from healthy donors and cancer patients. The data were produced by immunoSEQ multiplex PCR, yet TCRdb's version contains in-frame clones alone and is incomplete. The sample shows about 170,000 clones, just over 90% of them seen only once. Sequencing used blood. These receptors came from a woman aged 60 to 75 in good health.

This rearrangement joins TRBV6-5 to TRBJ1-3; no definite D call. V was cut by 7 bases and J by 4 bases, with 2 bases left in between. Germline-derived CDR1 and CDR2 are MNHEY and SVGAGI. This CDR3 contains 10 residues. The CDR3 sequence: CASIGNTIYF. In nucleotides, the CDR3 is TGTGCCAGCATCGGAAACACCATATATTTT.

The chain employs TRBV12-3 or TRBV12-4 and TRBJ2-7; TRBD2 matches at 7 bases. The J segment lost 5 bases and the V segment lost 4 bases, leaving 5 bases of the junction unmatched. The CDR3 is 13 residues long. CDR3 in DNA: TGTGCCAGCAGTTCCTGGGGGGGTAACGAGCAGTACTTC. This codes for CASSSWGGNEQYF.

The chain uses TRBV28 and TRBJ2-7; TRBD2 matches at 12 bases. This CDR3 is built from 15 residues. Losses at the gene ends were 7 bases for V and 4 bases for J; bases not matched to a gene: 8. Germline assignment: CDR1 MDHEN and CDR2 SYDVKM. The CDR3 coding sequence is TGTGCCAGCACCATAGATACTAGCGGGGGGTACGAGCAGTACTTC. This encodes CASTIDTSGGYEQYF. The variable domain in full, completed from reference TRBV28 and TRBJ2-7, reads DVKVTQSSRYLVKRTGEKVFLECVQDMDHENMFWYRQDPGLGLRLIYFSYDVKMKEKGDIPEGYSVSREKKERFSLILESASTNQTSMYLCASTIDTSGGYEQYFGPGTRLTVT.

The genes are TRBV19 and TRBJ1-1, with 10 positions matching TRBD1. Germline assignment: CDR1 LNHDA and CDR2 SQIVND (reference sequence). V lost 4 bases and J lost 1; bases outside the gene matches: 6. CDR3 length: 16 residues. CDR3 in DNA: TGTGCCAGTAGTACGAGGACAGGGGGATCGAACACTGAAGCTTTCTTT. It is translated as CASSTRTGGSNTEAFF.

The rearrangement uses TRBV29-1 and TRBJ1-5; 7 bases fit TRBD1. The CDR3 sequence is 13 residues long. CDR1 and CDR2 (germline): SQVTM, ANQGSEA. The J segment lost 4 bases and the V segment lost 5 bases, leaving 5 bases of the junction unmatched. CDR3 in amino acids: CSVRTGANQPQHF. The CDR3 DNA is TGCAGCGTTCGGACAGGCGCGAATCAGCCCCAGCATTTT. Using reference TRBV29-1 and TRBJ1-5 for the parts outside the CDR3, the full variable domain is SAVISQKPSRDICQRGTSLTIQCQVDSQVTMMFWYRQQPGQSLTLIATANQGSEATYESGFVIDKFPISRPNLTFSTLTVSNMSPEDSSIYLCSVRTGANQPQHFGDGTRLSIL.

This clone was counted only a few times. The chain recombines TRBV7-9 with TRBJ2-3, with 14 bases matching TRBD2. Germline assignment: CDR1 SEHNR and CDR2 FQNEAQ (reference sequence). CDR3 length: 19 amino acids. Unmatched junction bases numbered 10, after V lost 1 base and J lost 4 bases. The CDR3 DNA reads TGTGCCAGCAGCTTAGATTATCGACTAGCGGGGGGGCTTTCAGATACGCAGTATTTT. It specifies CASSLDYRLAGGLSDTQYF.

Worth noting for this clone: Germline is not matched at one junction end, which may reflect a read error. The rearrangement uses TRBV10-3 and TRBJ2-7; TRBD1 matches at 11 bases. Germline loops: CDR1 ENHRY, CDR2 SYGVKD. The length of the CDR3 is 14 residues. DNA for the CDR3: TGTGCCACCACTCCGGGACAGGGGGGCTACGAGCGGTACTTC. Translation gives CATTPGQGGYERYF.

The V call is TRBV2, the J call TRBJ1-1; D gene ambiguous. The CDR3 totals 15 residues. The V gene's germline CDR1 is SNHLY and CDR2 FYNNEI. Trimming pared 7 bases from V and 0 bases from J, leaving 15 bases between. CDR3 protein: CASTRQLPMNTEAFF. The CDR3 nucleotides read TGTGCCAGCACTCGACAACTACCAATGAACACTGAAGCTTTCTTT.

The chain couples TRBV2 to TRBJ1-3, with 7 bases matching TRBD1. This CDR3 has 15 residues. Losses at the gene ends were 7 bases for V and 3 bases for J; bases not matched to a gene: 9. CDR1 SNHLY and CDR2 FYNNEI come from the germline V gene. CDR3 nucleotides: TGTGCCAGCACCATGACAGGGACGGGTGGAAACACCATATATTTT. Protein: CASTMTGTGGNTIYF. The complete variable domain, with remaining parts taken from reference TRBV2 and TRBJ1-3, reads EPEVTQTPSHQVTQMGQEVILRCVPISNHLYFYWYRQILGQKVEFLVSFYNNEISEKSEIFDDQFSVERPDGSNFTLKIRSTKLEDSAMYFCASTMTGTGGNTIYFGEGSWLTVV.

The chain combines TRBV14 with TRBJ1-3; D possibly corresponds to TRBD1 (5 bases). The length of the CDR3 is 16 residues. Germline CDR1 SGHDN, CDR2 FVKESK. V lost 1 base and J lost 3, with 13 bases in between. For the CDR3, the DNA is TGTGCCAGCAGCCAAGTTGCGGGACTCCGTGGAAACACCATATATTTT. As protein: CASSQVAGLRGNTIYF.

The CDR3 sequence is CASSSAGQYNQPQHF. CDR3 bases: TGTGCCAGCAGTTCTGCAGGACAGTACAATCAGCCCCAGCATTTT. The rearrangement uses TRBV6-2 or TRBV6-3 and TRBJ1-5; possibly TRBD1 for D (6 bases). The V and J ends lost 4 bases and 3 bases respectively, with 13 bases between them. CDR1 and CDR2 from the germline V gene are MNHEY and SVGEGT. The CDR3 sequence is 15 residues long.